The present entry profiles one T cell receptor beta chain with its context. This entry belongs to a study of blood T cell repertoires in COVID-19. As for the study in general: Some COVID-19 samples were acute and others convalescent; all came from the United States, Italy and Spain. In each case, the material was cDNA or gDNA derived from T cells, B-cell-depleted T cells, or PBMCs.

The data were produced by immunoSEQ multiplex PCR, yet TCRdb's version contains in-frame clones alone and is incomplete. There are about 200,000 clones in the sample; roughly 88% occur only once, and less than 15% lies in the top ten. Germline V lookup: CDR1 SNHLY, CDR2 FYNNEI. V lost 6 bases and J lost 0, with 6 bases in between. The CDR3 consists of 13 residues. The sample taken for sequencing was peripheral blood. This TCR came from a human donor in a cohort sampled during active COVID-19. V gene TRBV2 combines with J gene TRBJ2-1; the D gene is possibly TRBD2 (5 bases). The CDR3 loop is CASSRDSYNEQFF. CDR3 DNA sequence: TGTGCCAGCAGCCGGGACTCCTACAATGAGCAGTTCTTC.